Listed here is a single TCR beta chain. The antigen remains undetermined. Trimming took 5 bases from V and 0 from J, leaving 14 bases between them. The V gene's germline CDR1 is SEHNR and CDR2 FQNEAQ (reference sequence). The CDR3 loop spans 16 amino acids. The data originate from a study of cytomegalovirus exposure and HLA in healthy donors. Notes on the study in general: In a later analysis, TCR beta V- and J-gene trimming was associated with a missense DCLRE1C variant. With further analysis later on, most CMV-associated TCR beta chains appeared HLA-restricted.

The PCR had 60 Vbeta and 13 Jbeta primers. The data were produced by immunoSEQ multiplex PCR, yet TCRdb's version contains in-frame clones alone and is incomplete. This table holds more than 95,000 clones, about 77% found once. The chain recombines TRBV7-9 with TRBJ2-1; TRBD1 is a possible D gene (6 bases). Sequenced: PBMCs. The sequence was collected from a woman aged 18 to 35 in good health and CMV-seropositive. CDR3 nucleotide sequence: TGTGCCAGCAGCCCCACCGGACAGAGCTCCTACAATGAGCAGTTCTTC. Translating it yields CASSPTGQSSYNEQFF. The full variable domain, rest sourced from reference TRBV7-9 and TRBJ2-1, is DTGVSQNPRHKITKRGQNVTFRCDPISEHNRLYWYRQTLGQGPEFLTYFQNEAQLEKSRLLSDRFSAERPKGSFSTLEIQRTEQGDSAMYLCASSPTGQSSYNEQFFGPGTRLTVL.